Presented here are 32 T cell receptor beta chains from one specimen sequenced in a study of beta chain features in type 1 diabetes. The sequenced template was cDNA made from the entire isolated RNA. Profiled with immunoSEQ multiplex PCR; TCRdb holds only in-frame clones, not every one. The data show about 220,000 clones, with about 11% seen just once and over 1% held by the top ten. Sequenced sample: central memory CD4+ T cells from blood. The source is a man aged 18 to 35 in good health.

The table lists this clone with a few counts. V gene TRBV7-9 combines with J gene TRBJ2-7, with D possibly matching TRBD1 (5 bases). Germline CDR1 SEHNR, CDR2 FQNEAQ (reference sequence). CDR3 length: 14 amino acids. Deletions cut 5 bases from V and 0 bases from J, with 11 bases between. Here the CDR3 DNA reads TGTGCCAGCAGCCCCTTCACAGGCTCCTACGAGCAGTACTTC. This translates into CASSPFTGSYEQYF.

At least ten counts were recorded for this clone. The chain combines TRBV2 with TRBJ2-7, with unresolved D. This CDR3 is 13 amino acids long. Trimming shortened V by 5 bases and J by 4 bases, and 12 bases separated the two germline ends. Per germline, CDR1 SNHLY and CDR2 FYNNEI. CDR3 sequence reads: CASSTDLLYEQYF. In nucleotides, the CDR3 is TGTGCCAGCAGTACGGACCTTCTTTACGAGCAGTACTTC.

In DNA, the CDR3 is TGTGCCATCAGGGGAGGGGCGAGCGGGAGGATCAACGAGCAGTACTTC. It yields the protein CAIRGGASGRINEQYF. The chain has TRBV10-3 and TRBJ2-7; 9 nucleotides line up with TRBD2. Losses at the gene ends were 6 bases for V and 5 bases for J; bases not matched to a gene: 14. The CDR3 is 16 residues long. Germline loops: CDR1 ENHRY, CDR2 SYGVKD.

This clone was seen a few times. The chain couples TRBV7-2 to TRBJ2-3, with D unclear. The V and J ends lost 2 bases and 2 bases respectively, with 8 bases between them. The CDR3 runs to 14 residues. The germline gives CDR1 SGHTA, CDR2 FQGNSA. CDR3 DNA: TGTGCCAGCAGCTTATATGGGGTCACAGATACGCAGTATTTT. Translated, it gives CASSLYGVTDTQYF.

This clone has just a few counts. The rearrangement links TRBV29-1 to TRBJ1-4; 9 bases align to TRBD1. The V gene end was trimmed by 5 bases and the J gene end by 4 bases; junction bases not matched to a gene: 5. The V gene's germline CDR1 is SQVTM and CDR2 ANQGSEA. This CDR3 comprises 14 residues. Written as DNA, the CDR3 is TGCAGCGTTCCCGGGACAGGGCTTAATGAAAAACTGTTTTTT. This sequence encodes CSVPGTGLNEKLFF. The full variable domain, in which reference TRBV29-1 and TRBJ1-4 provide the parts outside the CDR3, is SAVISQKPSRDICQRGTSLTIQCQVDSQVTMMFWYRQQPGQSLTLIATANQGSEATYESGFVIDKFPISRPNLTFSTLTVSNMSPEDSSIYLCSVPGTGLNEKLFFGSGTQLSVL.

This clone was detected ten times or more. V usage is TRBV15 and J usage is TRBJ2-4; D possibly corresponds to TRBD2 (5 bases). This CDR3 region has 19 residues. Germline V gives CDR1 LNHNV, CDR2 YYDKDF (reference sequence). Trimming shortened V by 1 base and J by 3 bases, and 22 bases separated the two germline ends. CDR3 loop: CATSRGAPLASEYKNIQYF. The CDR3 region has the DNA TGTGCCACCAGCAGAGGGGCCCCATTAGCGTCGGAGTACAAAAACATTCAGTACTTC.

CDR3 nucleotide sequence: TGTGCCAGCAAGGCGACAGGGATCACTGAAGCTTTCTTT. Translated, it gives CASKATGITEAFF. The rearrangement uses TRBV2 and TRBJ1-1; 7 nucleotides align to TRBD1. The CDR3 sequence is 13 residues long. The germline gives CDR1 SNHLY, CDR2 FYNNEI. Trimming at V came to 7 bases and at J to 4 bases, leaving 6 bases not matched to a gene.

This clone was seen ten or more times. The V gene is TRBV14, the J gene TRBJ2-7; TRBD1 matches 7 bases. The CDR3 contains 14 residues. Germline-derived CDR1 and CDR2 are SGHDN and FVKESK. With V trimmed by 1 base and J by 4 bases, 4 bases remained unmatched. The CDR3 DNA is TGTGCCAGCAGCCAAGCGGCAGGGGGATACGAGCAGTACTTC. Its translation is CASSQAAGGYEQYF.

The chain couples TRBV21-1 to TRBJ2-6; the table's D call of TRBD1 was not tested on the DNA. TRBV21-1 is an annotated pseudogene. This CDR3 comprises 19 residues. CDR3 sequence reads: CASSNLGTAQGCGANVLTF. CDR3 nucleotides: TGTGCCAGCAGCAATCTCGGGACAGCCCAAGGTTGTGGGGCCAACGTCCTGACTTTC.

This clone occurred a few times. The chain joins TRBV18 to TRBJ2-6; TRBD1 agrees at 7 bases. Germline-derived CDR1 and CDR2 are KGHSH and LQKENI. Unmatched junction bases numbered 11, after V lost 4 bases and J lost 2 bases. This CDR3 region has 18 residues. The CDR3 protein is CASSHQGQSSTGANVLTF. DNA of the CDR3: TGTGCCAGCTCACACCAGGGACAGAGCTCGACTGGGGCCAACGTCCTGACTTTC.

V gene TRBV29-1 combines with J gene TRBJ2-1; the match to TRBD2 covers 10 bases. The CDR3 loop spans 16 amino acids. CDR1 is SQVTM and CDR2 is ANQGSEA in the germline V gene. Losses at the gene ends were 1 base for V and 5 bases for J; bases not matched to a gene: 8. The CDR3 region has the DNA TGCAGCGTTGAAGGGGTCCTAGCGGGAGATGACAATGAGCAGTTCTTC. Translated: CSVEGVLAGDDNEQFF.

This clone was found a few times. The chain joins TRBV9 to TRBJ2-1; possible D gene TRBD1, 5 bases. V was cut by 0 bases and J by 0 bases, with 7 bases left in between. CDR3 length: 15 residues. Germline V gene lookup returns CDR1 SGDLS and CDR2 YYNGEE. CDR3 residues: CASSVEGISYNEQFF. CDR3 coding DNA: TGTGCCAGCAGCGTAGAGGGGATCTCCTACAATGAGCAGTTCTTC.

This clone was counted at least ten times. This chain links TRBV4-1 with TRBJ2-7, with D perhaps TRBD1 (5 bases). V was trimmed by 4 bases and J by 4 bases, leaving 11 bases between them. The germline CDR1 and CDR2 sequences are MGHRA and YSYEKL. The CDR3 loop spans 13 amino acids. CDR3 DNA: TGCGCCAGCAGCCTAGAAAGGGGATACGAGCAGTACTTC. It specifies CASSLERGYEQYF.

The chain has TRBV7-8 and TRBJ1-1; D is ambiguous. Germline CDR1 SGHVS, CDR2 FQNEAQ. This CDR3 comprises 11 residues. V gave up 1 base and J gave up 11 bases, with 8 bases separating them. The CDR3 loop reads CASSLGGSAFF. CDR3 DNA sequence: TGTGCCAGCAGCTTAGGGGGAAGCGCTTTCTTT.

Many counts were recorded for this clone. The V call is TRBV30, the J call TRBJ1-3; D may be TRBD1 (5 bases). The CDR3 is made up of 14 amino acids. V was shortened by 7 bases and J by 0 bases, with 13 bases between the two germline ends. The V gene's germline CDR1 is GTSNPN and CDR2 SVGIG (reference sequence). CDR3 in amino acids: CASWQGVSGNTIYF. Here the CDR3 DNA reads TGTGCCTCCTGGCAGGGCGTCTCTGGAAACACCATATATTTT.

Only a few counts were recorded for this clone. The chain uses TRBV30 and TRBJ1-2; TRBD1 agrees at 8 bases. The J segment lost 8 bases and the V segment lost 2 bases, leaving 7 bases of the junction unmatched. The CDR3 consists of 13 residues. CDR1 and CDR2 (germline): GTSNPN, SVGIG (reference sequence). The CDR3 nucleotides are TGTGCCTGGAGTAGCCAGGGGGCTAAAGGCTACACCTTC. Translation gives CAWSSQGAKGYTF.

The chain employs TRBV7-2 and TRBJ2-5, with D unclear. The J call is uncertain, as TRBJ2-7 better fits the DNA end. This CDR3 is built from 14 residues. Germline CDR1 SGHTA, CDR2 FQGNSA. The CDR3: CASSLARLPYEQYF. DNA of the CDR3: TGTGCCAGCAGCTTAGCCAGACTTCCCTACGAGCAGTACTTC.

V and J are TRBV4-2 and TRBJ2-5, with 9 bases that match TRBD1. V trimming: 3 bases; J trimming: 2 bases; junction bases outside the gene matches: 4. Germline V gene sequence: CDR1 LGHNA, CDR2 YNFKEQ. The length of the CDR3 is 15 residues. As DNA, the CDR3 is TGTGCCAGCAGCCAGCCGGGACAGGGACAAGAGACCCAGTACTTC. Its translation: CASSQPGQGQETQYF.

In its sample, this clone was seen a few times. Here the CDR3 DNA reads TGTGCCAGCAGCTTAGGGTTAGTTGCAGAGACCCAGTACTTC. As protein: CASSLGLVAETQYF. This chain connects TRBV11-2 to TRBJ2-5; D gene unclear. V was pared by 1 base and J by 4 bases, with 10 bases between. From germline, CDR1 is SGHAT and CDR2 FQNNGV. This CDR3 spans 14 amino acids.

This clone was detected ten times or more. At the DNA level, this CDR3 is encoded by other sequences in the same sample as well. The rearrangement joins TRBV5-1 to TRBJ2-7, with 7 nucleotides matching TRBD1. The CDR3 is 13 residues long. Germline CDR1 SGHRS, CDR2 YFSETQ. The junction had 6 bases not matched to a gene; V was cut back by 5 bases and J by 4 bases. The CDR3 DNA sequence: TGCGCCAGCAGTCGGGACAGCGATTACGAGCAGTACTTC. This gives the protein CASSRDSDYEQYF.

The sample holds a few counts of this clone. The chain is built from TRBV7-2 and TRBJ2-7, with TRBD2 matching 8 bases. V trimming: 1 base; J trimming: 2 bases; junction bases outside the gene matches: 4. This CDR3 region has 15 residues. From germline, CDR1 is SGHTA and CDR2 FQGNSA. The CDR3 DNA reads TGTGCCAGCAGCTTAGTTGGCGGGGGGCCCTACGAGCAGTACTTC. Its translation is CASSLVGGGPYEQYF.

Concerning this clone: The sample has other DNA sequences that encode this CDR3 too. The gene calls are TRBV30 and TRBJ2-3; D remains ambiguous. CDR1 and CDR2 (germline): GTSNPN, SVGIG (reference sequence). The length of the CDR3 is 11 residues. V was shortened by 0 bases and J by 6 bases, with 4 bases between the two germline ends. For the CDR3, the DNA is TGTGCCTGGAGTGTTGGGGATACGCAGTATTTT. This sequence encodes CAWSVGDTQYF.

The genes are TRBV30 and TRBJ2-5; D is unclear. Trimming removed 0 bases at V and 2 bases at J, with 10 bases between. Germline CDR1 reads GTSNPN; CDR2 reads SVGIG (reference sequence). This CDR3 spans 14 amino acids. CDR3 loop: CAWSVHGGQETQYF. CDR3 DNA sequence: TGTGCCTGGAGTGTACATGGCGGACAAGAGACCCAGTACTTC. Using reference TRBV30 and TRBJ2-5 for the parts outside the CDR3, the full variable domain is SQTIHQWPATLVQPVGSPLSLECTVEGTSNPNLYWYRQAAGRGLQLLFYSVGIGQISSEVPQNLSASRPQDRQFILSSKKLLLSDSGFYLCAWSVHGGQETQYFGPGTRLLVL.

This clone was picked up a small number of times. The gene calls are TRBV7-2 and TRBJ2-2; TRBD2 might be the D (5 bases). Germline CDR1 is SGHTA and CDR2 is FQGNSA. V lost 1 base and J 6 bases, leaving 9 bases between the germline ends. The CDR3 is 14 residues long. The CDR3 sequence is CASSLGETPGELFF. CDR3 bases: TGTGCCAGCAGCTTAGGGGAGACCCCCGGGGAGCTGTTTTTT.

There are a few counts of this clone. The V gene is TRBV10-3, the J gene TRBJ2-1, with 9 nucleotides matching TRBD1. Germline CDR1 and CDR2: ENHRY and SYGVKD. The CDR3 extends over 16 amino acids. The J segment lost 3 bases and the V segment lost 2 bases, leaving 5 bases of the junction unmatched. CDR3 loop: CAISEPGQGVYNEQFF. In DNA, the CDR3 is TGTGCCATCAGTGAGCCGGGACAGGGAGTCTACAATGAGCAGTTCTTC.

This chain joins TRBV4-3 and TRBJ2-2; D might be TRBD1 (5 bases). The ends were cut back, 1 base at V and 3 bases at J, with 18 bases in the middle. Germline values: CDR1 LGHNA, CDR2 YSLEER. The CDR3 runs 18 residues. This CDR3 is CASSQVGRARGYTGELFF. CDR3 DNA: TGCGCCAGCAGCCAAGTGGGTCGAGCTAGGGGCTACACCGGGGAGCTGTTTTTT.

This clone was counted many times. The CDR3 region has the DNA TGTGCCAGCAGCTTGATAGCTAGCGGCAATGAGCAGTTCTTC. Its protein is CASSLIASGNEQFF. The chain joins TRBV7-2 to TRBJ2-1, with TRBD2 matching over 7 bases. This CDR3 has 14 amino acids. V dropped 3 bases and J dropped 6; count of bases not matched to a gene: 5. Germline-derived CDR1 and CDR2 are SGHTA and FQGNSA.

The chain uses TRBV5-1 and TRBJ1-1; no firm D call. The CDR3 totals 13 residues. CDR1 and CDR2 from the germline V gene are SGHRS and YFSETQ. Trimming removed 0 bases at V and 5 bases at J, with 8 bases between. The chain's CDR3 is CASSLGAGTEAFF. CDR3 in DNA: TGCGCCAGCAGCTTGGGGGCCGGTACTGAAGCTTTCTTT.

The chain joins TRBV11-2 to TRBJ2-1, with 7 bases lining up with TRBD2. This CDR3 comprises 12 residues. Germline loops: CDR1 SGHAT, CDR2 FQNNGV. After removal of 6 bases from V and 9 bases from J, the junction contained 5 bases not matched to a gene. The CDR3 reads CASSQGGSEQFF. CDR3 coding DNA: TGTGCCAGCAGTCAGGGAGGGAGTGAGCAGTTCTTC.

This clone was seen a handful of times. The DNA for the CDR3 is TGTGCTAGTGCCCGGTGGGGACAGGAGGGCTACACCTTC. Amino acid sequence: CASARWGQEGYTF. This chain links TRBV12-5 with TRBJ1-2, with 8 bases aligning to TRBD1. The CDR3 runs to 13 residues. Unmatched junction bases numbered 9, after V lost 7 bases and J lost 8 bases. The germline CDR1 and CDR2 sequences are LGHNT and FRNRAP.

This clone has a handful of counts. This rearrangement joins TRBV5-4 to TRBJ1-2, with D maybe TRBD1 (5 bases). Germline CDR1 is SGHNT and CDR2 is YYREEE (reference sequence). The V end lost 0 bases, the J end lost 1 base, and 13 bases lay between the germline ends. This CDR3 is 16 amino acids long. The chain's CDR3 is CASSLGPGPDNYGYTF. For the CDR3, the DNA is TGTGCCAGCAGCTTGGGACCGGGACCGGATAACTATGGCTACACCTTC.

There are a few counts of this clone. A read error likely explains this, since a far larger clone differs by one base. The CDR3 ends on some other residue instead of the conserved phenylalanine or tryptophan, so this is likely a read error. The rearrangement joins TRBV18 to TRBJ2-7, with 9 nucleotides matching TRBD2. V was pared by 2 bases and J by 6 bases, with 11 bases of the junction left unmatched. This CDR3 comprises 16 residues. Germline loops: CDR1 KGHSH, CDR2 LQKENI. In nucleotides, the CDR3 is TGTGCCAGCTCACCAACGGCTAGCGGGAAAAGTGGCGAGCAGTACTGC. It translates to CASSPTASGKSGEQYC.